This record concerns one T cell receptor beta chain sequence. This clonotype was counted ten times or more. The antigen this receptor binds is unknown. Base qualities are not provided; no much larger clone lies one nucleotide away. TCR beta CDR3 regions were amplified from RNA transcripts for repertoire sequencing. HTBI primers and the Qiagen OneStep RT-PCR kit were used in a first-round RT-PCR, which was followed by a second-round multiplex PCR, size selection and purification. The libraries underwent paired-end sequencing with 100 bp reads on an Illumina HiSeq2000. Turning to the authors' computational methods: SOAPnuke was used for read processing, and reads with adapters, uncalled bases, a mean Phred below 15, or no exact constant-primer or identifier match were discarded. COPE v1.2.5 was used to merge high-quality paired reads. Each unique nucleotide sequence was treated as a clonotype, and MiTCR v1.1 was used to align the clonotypes to the IMGT TRB V, D and J references. The analysis was limited to V-J combinations with a frequency above 0.0001, which together covered just over 98% of the repertoires. For each V-J combination, a TCR clonal expansion and chaos score was defined as the ratio of F50 clonal expansion to chaos observed in the TCRdist matrix. Welch's t-statistics and random forest were used to reduce features to approximately 13 V-J combinations, which were fed into a naive Bayes classifier. The similarity between thyroid and blood repertoires was quantified using the Morisita-Horn index. The public reads were reanalyzed by TCRdb: fastp trimming at Q25, MiXCR alignment, in-frame beta chains only. Each CDR3 protein gets just one entry, which takes the most common genes and DNA from the rows behind it. These V and J calls originate from TCRdb's pipeline instead of the authors' own analysis. The sample data list fewer than 250,000 distinct CDR3 sequences, and 25% to 30% of these were observed just once. 8.5% to 9.5% of the sample is held by the ten biggest clonotypes.

The data derive from a study of Graves' ophthalmopathy and Graves' hyperthyroidism (dated by TCRdb to 2016 to 2018). Some background on the complete study: Peripheral blood was collected before any treatment was given, at the time of initial diagnosis. T-cell repertoires of thyroid tissue and blood were compared in over 5 hyperthyroidism patients. Once sampling was done, hyperthyroidism patients were given methimazole at a starting dose of 30 mg daily, while ophthalmopathy patients were given high-dose intravenous methylprednisolone. To explore V-J signatures distinguishing ophthalmopathy from hyperthyroidism, a discovery set of under 110 patients (more than 40 ophthalmopathy, over 55 stable hyperthyroidism) was enrolled. In total, approximately 140 blood samples were TCR-sequenced: roughly 45 ophthalmopathy, over 70 hyperthyroidism and around 17 hyperthyroidism-to-ophthalmopathy patients. The study used TCR beta repertoire signatures to distinguish Graves' ophthalmopathy from Graves' hyperthyroidism and to predict progression to ophthalmopathy. The 85 to 100 discovery patients were randomly split 7:3 into training and test sets. An independent validation cohort comprised some 18 hyperthyroidism patients and 15 to 17 patients who later progressed from hyperthyroidism to ophthalmopathy. Beyond this particular receptor, the publication reports: Sample size was not statistically predetermined, and group allocation was not concealed from the investigators. In validation, the model predicted ophthalmopathy progression with over 60% sensitivity and around 72% specificity; about a dozen predicted patients were CT-confirmed with GO in a median of roughly 6.8 months. In cross-validation, the 13-signature model distinguished ophthalmopathy from stable hyperthyroidism with around 90% sensitivity and about 81% specificity, while in the test set the corresponding values were about 79% and 69%. Most expanded thyroid clonotypes with frequency above 0.001 were also detected in blood, suggesting blood repertoires may reflect the thyroid immune response.

Trimming removed 7 bases from V and 4 bases from J, leaving 14 bases between the germline ends. The CDR3 runs 13 residues from the cysteine to the phenylalanine. CDR3 DNA only is kept here, 39 bases in frame from base 1. From the germline V gene, CDR1 is MDHEN and CDR2 is SYDVKM. Ophthalmopathy patients were characterized by moderately to severely active disease, a Clinical Activity Score of at least 3, a NOSPECS grade of at least 4, and a disease duration under 3 months. Patients with other autoimmune diseases, uncontrolled infections, pregnancy or lactation were excluded from the study. Clinical symptoms, serum thyroxine, TRAb, thyroid ultrasound and orbital computed tomography were used for diagnosis. PBMCs were isolated from around 10 ml of fresh peripheral blood by Ficoll-Paque density gradient centrifugation. Total RNA was extracted using Trizol reagent, and RNA quality was checked on an Agilent 2100 Bioanalyzer.

The TCR sequence derives from a man aged 50-59 years with Graves' ophthalmopathy. Donor details come from another sample of the same person, matched by shared clones. Input material: peripheral blood. The V and J segments used are TRBV28 and TRBJ2-7, and the D gene may be TRBD1, 5 bases matching. The DNA sequence is as follows: TGTGCCAGCAAGATCGGACACCGGTACGAGCAGTACTTC. It encodes CASKIGHRYEQYF.